There are many counts of the clone carrying this T cell receptor beta chain. Trimming took off 5 bases at V and 4 bases at J, with 12 bases between the two ends. The CDR3 is 13 amino acids. The V gene's germline CDR1 is SGHRS and CDR2 YFSETQ. This entry belongs to a study of T cells after yellow fever vaccination. TCRdb analysed the 5' RACE reads with MiXCR anew, one entry per CDR3 protein. Found here are about 340,000 distinct CDR3 sequences, around 12% of them singletons; the top ten hold about 3%. The clonotype comes from a man younger than 30 who received the YFV17D yellow fever vaccine. The chain recombines TRBV5-1 with TRBJ1-2, with D perhaps TRBD1 (6 bases). Specimen: CD4+ T cells sorted from PBMCs, collected 15 days after the yellow fever booster vaccination. CDR3 in amino acids: CASRPLDSYGYTF. CDR3 nucleotides: TGCGCCAGCAGGCCTCTGGACAGCTATGGCTACACCTTC.